Presented here are 13 T cell receptor beta chains from one specimen sequenced in a study of identical twins (dated by TCRdb to 2016 to 2017). To prepare the library, 5' RACE was applied. Sequenced on an Illumina HiSeq 2000. TCRdb cleaned the public reads at Q25 with fastp, built clones with MiXCR and kept in-frame beta chains. Rows merge per CDR3 protein into single entries with the most common DNA and genes. This sample has some 790,000 distinct CDR3 sequences in its table, and 15% to 20% of those were observed once. In total, the top ten clones hold over 10% of the sample. The sample also formed part of further work on T cells expressing NK-cell markers.

The sample consisted of PBMCs. The source of these receptors is a woman aged 18-35 years in good health.

On this clonotype itself: Because it lacks the conserved phenylalanine or tryptophan at the end, this CDR3 is likely a read error. This chain joins TRBV12-3 or TRBV12-4 and TRBJ2-5; tentatively, D is TRBD1 or TRBD2 (5 bases each). Trimming took off 5 bases at V and 4 bases at J, with 17 bases between the two ends. This CDR3 is 15 amino acids long. CDR3 bases: TGTGCCAGCAGTCCCCGCGGAGGAAGGGGAGAGACCCAGTACTTG. This codes for CASSPRGGRGETQYL.

The chain couples TRBV3-1 to TRBJ2-7; D might be TRBD2 (5 bases). V was pared by 5 bases and J by 5 bases, with 19 bases between. This CDR3 comprises 15 residues. Germline assignment: CDR1 LGHDT and CDR2 YNNKEL (reference sequence). The CDR3, as DNA: TGTGCCAGCAGCTCAGGACGCTCGGGGTTGCACGAGCAGTACTTC. The encoded protein is CASSSGRSGLHEQYF.

V is TRBV6-5 and J is TRBJ2-7, with D maybe TRBD2 (5 bases). The CDR3 covers 14 residues. Deletions cut 3 bases from V and 2 bases from J, with 11 bases between. Germline CDR1 MNHEY, CDR2 SVGAGI. CDR3 loop: CASSYRGNPYEQYF. The CDR3 region has the DNA TGTGCCAGCAGTTATCGGGGAAATCCCTACGAGCAGTACTTC.

The V and J genes are TRBV20-1 and TRBJ2-5, with 8 bases fitting TRBD2. The CDR3 covers 13 residues. Per germline, CDR1 DFQATT and CDR2 SNEGSKA (reference sequence). With V trimmed by 3 bases and J by 4 bases, 4 bases remained unmatched. The CDR3 sequence is CSASGRALETQYF. CDR3 DNA sequence: TGCAGTGCTAGCGGGAGGGCCTTAGAGACCCAGTACTTC.

This chain joins TRBV3-1 and TRBJ1-4, with 9 nucleotides matching TRBD1. This CDR3 region has 17 residues. Germline lookup yields CDR1 LGHDT and CDR2 YNNKEL (reference sequence). J lost 8 bases, V lost 4 bases, and 14 bases had no gene match. DNA of the CDR3: TGTGCCAGCAGCCGGAGTTCACAGGGGGCTAGGGTGGAAAAACTGTTTTTT. Its protein product is CASSRSSQGARVEKLFF.

The sample holds many counts of this clonotype. The V and J genes are TRBV10-3 and TRBJ2-1, with TRBD2 as a possible D gene (6 bases). Germline V gene data show CDR1 as ENHRY and CDR2 as SYGVKD. CDR3 size: 16 residues. Trimming stripped 5 bases from V and 4 bases from J, with 18 bases between. CDR3 bases: TGTGCCATCAGTCCCCATCTAGCGAAGAATTACAATGAGCAGTTCTTC. Encoded protein: CAISPHLAKNYNEQFF.

This clonotype was counted between two and nine times. The V call is TRBV20-1, the J call TRBJ2-3, with 8 bases matching TRBD2. From germline, CDR1 is DFQATT and CDR2 SNEGSKA (reference sequence). The CDR3 covers 16 residues. V lost 3 bases and J lost 2; bases outside the gene matches: 10. CDR3: CSARALTSGLTDTQYF. The CDR3 DNA is TGCAGTGCTAGGGCCCTTACTAGCGGCCTCACAGATACGCAGTATTTT.

This clonotype has ten or more counts. The genes are TRBV7-3 and TRBJ2-3; D gene unclear. The CDR3 spans 13 residues. Germline CDR1 reads SGHTA; CDR2 reads FQGTGA. V lost 5 bases to trimming and J lost 0 bases, with 6 bases between them. The chain's CDR3 is CASSAASTDTQYF. The CDR3 nucleotides read TGTGCCAGCAGCGCCGCTAGCACAGATACGCAGTATTTT. Combining the CDR3 with reference TRBV7-3 and TRBJ2-3 gives the whole variable domain GAGVSQTPSNKVTEKGKYVELRCDPISGHTALYWYRQSLGQGPEFLIYFQGTGAADDSGLPNDRFFAVRPEGSVSTLKIQRTERGDSAVYLCASSAASTDTQYFGPGTRLTVL.

This clonotype turned up a few times. This sequence joins TRBV5-1 and TRBJ2-3, with D possibly TRBD2 on 5 matching bases. V was pared by 2 bases and J by 7 bases, with 8 bases between. From germline, CDR1 is SGHRS and CDR2 YFSETQ. The CDR3 has 12 amino acids. The CDR3 loop is CASSFEGNTQYF. The CDR3 nucleotides are TGCGCCAGCAGCTTCGAGGGCAATACGCAGTATTTT. Based on the CDR3 plus reference TRBV5-1 and TRBJ2-3, the full variable domain is KAGVTQTPRYLIKTRGQQVTLSCSPISGHRSVSWYQQTPGQGLQFLFEYFSETQRNKGNFPGRFSGRQFSNSRSEMNVSTLELGDSALYLCASSFEGNTQYFGPGTRLTVL.

This clonotype was seen once. This rearrangement joins TRBV20-1 to TRBJ2-7; D uncertain. Trimming removed 6 bases from V and 2 bases from J, with 11 bases in between. This CDR3 has 12 residues. Germline V gives CDR1 DFQATT, CDR2 SNEGSKA (reference sequence). The CDR3 loop reads CSALAKAYEQYF. The CDR3 coding sequence is TGCAGTGCCCTCGCCAAGGCCTACGAGCAGTACTTC.

There are a few counts of this clonotype. The chain is built from TRBV7-2 and TRBJ2-5, with TRBD2 as a possible D gene (6 bases). The CDR3 extends over 15 amino acids. Germline CDR1 and CDR2: SGHTA and FQGNSA. V was pared by 2 bases and J by 5 bases, with 15 bases between. The CDR3 DNA is TGTGCCAGCAGCTTAAGGGTAGCGGAGGTGGAGACCCAGTACTTC. Translating gives CASSLRVAEVETQYF. Combining the CDR3 with reference TRBV7-2 and TRBJ2-5 gives the whole variable domain GAGVSQSPSNKVTEKGKDVELRCDPISGHTALYWYRQSLGQGLEFLIYFQGNSAPDKSGLPSDRFSAERTGGSVSTLTIQRTQQEDSAVYLCASSLRVAEVETQYFGPGTRLLVL.

This clonotype has a count of ten or more. The chain recombines TRBV10-3 with TRBJ1-4; D is uncertain. V dropped 4 bases and J dropped 8 bases, with 11 bases sitting between them. This CDR3 spans 13 amino acids. Germline V gene data show CDR1 as ENHRY and CDR2 as SYGVKD. CDR3 nucleotides: TGTGCCATCAGTGGAGGAGTTGGAGAAAAACTGTTTTTT. Protein sequence: CAISGGVGEKLFF.

This chain joins TRBV29-1 and TRBJ1-1; D uncertain. The CDR3 runs to 12 residues. The germline V and J ends were trimmed by 6 bases and 2 bases, with 10 bases remaining between them. Per the germline V gene, CDR1 is SQVTM and CDR2 is ANQGSEA. The CDR3 sequence is CSVGWSNTEAFF. The CDR3 bases are TGCAGCGTGGGCTGGAGTAACACTGAAGCTTTCTTT.